Following are 22 T cell receptor beta chains from one sample sequenced in a study of CD8 T cells in ankylosing spondylitis. MiXCR, applied by TCRdb to the 5' RACE reads, yields one record per CDR3 protein. The sample yields around 150,000 distinct CDR3 sequences, around a tenth seen once. The specimen sequenced was blood, either unsorted or a sorted T cell fraction (not recorded which). The receptors derive from a male donor with ankylosing spondylitis or in good health (not recorded which).

In this sample, this clonotype turned up a few times. The chain links TRBV5-1 to TRBJ1-4, with TRBD1 as a possible D gene (6 bases). CDR1 and CDR2 (germline): SGHRS, YFSETQ. The V gene lost 0 bases and the J gene lost 3 bases, with 9 bases spanning the gap. This CDR3 spans 15 amino acids. In DNA, the CDR3 is TGCGCCAGCAGCTTGGGGGGGGCGGCTAATGAAAAACTGTTTTTT. Translation: CASSLGGAANEKLFF.

This clonotype was seen at least ten times. The V gene is TRBV12-3 or TRBV12-4, the J gene TRBJ1-1; maybe TRBD1 (6 bases). The V and J ends lost 5 bases and 10 bases respectively, with 17 bases between them. This CDR3 has 13 amino acids. Here the CDR3 reads CASSPRAGQIAFF. The CDR3 DNA follows: TGTGCCAGCAGTCCGAGAGCCGGACAGATAGCTTTCTTT.

This clonotype showed up many times. This chain links TRBV5-1 with TRBJ1-1; possibly TRBD1 for D (6 bases). The CDR3 sequence is 15 residues long. From germline, CDR1 is SGHRS and CDR2 YFSETQ. V was shortened by 4 bases and J by 10 bases, with 23 bases between the two germline ends. This chain's CDR3 is CASSPQGQFQGGAFF. For the CDR3, the DNA is TGCGCCAGCAGCCCGCAGGGGCAGTTCCAAGGGGGAGCTTTCTTT.

This clonotype was detected many times. The V gene is TRBV10-2, the J gene TRBJ1-1; D remains ambiguous. The V gene's germline CDR1 is WSHSY and CDR2 SAAADI. This CDR3 is built from 12 residues. Trimming stripped 5 bases from V and 4 bases from J, with 8 bases between. CDR3 in amino acids: CASSNTGTEAFF. The CDR3 region has the DNA TGCGCCAGCAGTAACACTGGCACTGAAGCTTTCTTT.

In regard to this clonotype: Being one base from a much bigger clone, this may be a read error. The V call is TRBV15, the J call TRBJ2-1; maybe TRBD2 (5 bases). The CDR3 loop spans 15 amino acids. From germline, CDR1 is LNHNV and CDR2 YYDKDF (reference sequence). CDR3 sequence reads: CAASRGRDSYNEQFF. As DNA, the CDR3 is TGTGCCGCCAGCAGAGGACGGGATTCCTACAATGAGCAGTTCTTC.

This clonotype has just a few counts. J is TRBJ1-1 and V is TRBV27; 10 bases are a match to TRBD1. Germline V gives CDR1 MNHEY, CDR2 SMNVEV (reference sequence). The CDR3 has 15 amino acids. The junction had 1 base not matched to a gene; V was cut back by 3 bases and J by 0 bases. The CDR3 loop reads CASSLDRGVNTEAFF. For the CDR3, the DNA is TGTGCCAGCAGTTTGGACAGGGGGGTGAACACTGAAGCTTTCTTT.

This clonotype was seen at least ten times. This chain links TRBV5-1 with TRBJ2-3; 11 positions agree with TRBD1. This CDR3 region has 16 residues. The junction had 3 bases not matched to a gene; V was cut back by 0 bases and J by 3 bases. CDR1 is SGHRS, CDR2 YFSETQ, per germline. The CDR3 DNA follows: TGCGCCAGCAGCTTGGTGGGACAGGGGGGGACAGATACGCAGTATTTT. It specifies CASSLVGQGGTDTQYF. The full variable domain, completed using reference TRBV5-1 and TRBJ2-3, is KAGVTQTPRYLIKTRGQQVTLSCSPISGHRSVSWYQQTPGQGLQFLFEYFSETQRNKGNFPGRFSGRQFSNSRSEMNVSTLELGDSALYLCASSLVGQGGTDTQYFGPGTRLTVL.

This clonotype was seen a handful of times. The chain links TRBV11-3 to TRBJ1-1; D gene uncertain. The CDR3 is 13 residues long. V shed 2 bases and J shed 3 bases, with 7 bases lying between them. Germline CDR1 and CDR2: SGHNT and YENEEA. The CDR3: CASSLLQHTEAFF. The CDR3 nucleotides are TGTGCCAGCAGCTTATTACAGCACACTGAAGCTTTCTTT.

This clonotype has a count of ten or more. The chain uses TRBV15 and TRBJ2-7, with 9 nucleotides matching TRBD2. Germline V gives CDR1 LNHNV, CDR2 YYDKDF (reference sequence). This CDR3 comprises 15 residues. The V segment lost 3 bases and the J segment 5 bases; nucleotides outside the gene matches: 8. The CDR3 DNA reads TGTGCCACCAGCAGCCTGACTAGCGGACTCCACGAGCAGTACTTC. Its protein is CATSSLTSGLHEQYF.

Concerning this clonotype: Given a much more abundant clone one base away, this may be a read error. The J gene is TRBJ1-1, the V gene TRBV10-3, with D perhaps matching TRBD1 (5 bases). CDR1 and CDR2 (germline): ENHRY, SYGVKD. This CDR3 contains 15 residues. CDR3 region: CVISESSRGNTEAFF. The CDR3 DNA reads as TGTGTCATCAGTGAGTCGAGTAGGGGGAACACTGAAGCTTTCTTT.

This clonotype was counted ten times or more. The chain employs TRBV24-1 and TRBJ2-1; 8 nucleotides match TRBD2. Losses at the gene ends were 4 bases for V and 7 bases for J; bases not matched to a gene: 14. The V gene's germline CDR1 is KGHDR and CDR2 SFDVKD. CDR3 length equals 17 residues. In DNA, the CDR3 is TGTGCCACCAGTGACCCCCGGGAAGCGGGGGCTTGGAATGAGCAGTTCTTC. Its protein product is CATSDPREAGAWNEQFF.

The V and J genes are TRBV18 and TRBJ1-4; D is undetermined. The CDR3 contains 15 residues. Germline lookup yields CDR1 KGHSH and CDR2 LQKENI. Trimming stripped 0 bases from V and 1 base from J, with 6 bases between. The CDR3 sequence is CASSPPGETNEKLFF. CDR3 DNA: TGTGCCAGCTCACCACCGGGTGAAACTAATGAAAAACTGTTTTTT.

This clonotype was detected ten times or more. The J gene is TRBJ2-3, the V gene TRBV24-1, with 10 bases that match TRBD1. V dropped 4 bases and J dropped 1; count of bases not matched to a gene: 4. There are 16 residues in the CDR3. Germline V gene data show CDR1 as KGHDR and CDR2 as SFDVKD. The CDR3 here is CATSDYGTGGTDTQYF. CDR3 sequence (DNA): TGTGCCACCAGTGACTACGGGACAGGGGGCACAGATACGCAGTATTTT.

There are many counts of this clonotype. This chain uses TRBV12-3 or TRBV12-4 with TRBJ1-4; no clear D gene. The germline V and J ends were trimmed by 3 bases and 0 bases, with 8 bases remaining between them. This CDR3 comprises 15 residues. This chain's CDR3 is CASSFGQATNEKLFF. The CDR3 coding sequence is TGTGCCAGCAGTTTCGGGCAGGCAACTAATGAAAAACTGTTTTTT.

The chain has TRBV27 and TRBJ2-3; D is unclear. Germline lookup yields CDR1 MNHEY and CDR2 SMNVEV (reference sequence). The V gene lost 4 bases and the J gene lost 2 bases, with 10 bases spanning the gap. The CDR3 is 14 residues long. The CDR3 spells CASSSGYNTDTQYF. The CDR3 nucleotides read TGTGCCAGCAGTTCAGGATACAACACAGATACGCAGTATTTT.

This clonotype occurred many times. In nucleotides, the CDR3 is TGTGCCAGCAGTTTAGACGTGGAAGAGACCCAGTACTTC. The encoded protein is CASSLDVEETQYF. V gene TRBV12-3 or TRBV12-4 combines with J gene TRBJ2-5; no clear D gene. The CDR3 contains 13 residues. The V end was cut by 1 base, the J end by 3 bases, with 6 bases between.

The genes are TRBV5-1 and TRBJ2-3; possibly TRBD2 for D (7 bases). CDR3 size: 15 residues. Between the trimmed V and J ends, which lost 2 bases and 3 bases, there was a span of 13 bases. Germline-derived CDR1 and CDR2 are SGHRS and YFSETQ. CDR3 sequence (DNA): TGCGCCAGCAGCTTAGGGGGGGGCGATACAGATACGCAGTATTTT. Residues: CASSLGGGDTDTQYF.

The rearrangement links TRBV12-3 or TRBV12-4 to TRBJ2-3; D not resolved. V lost 6 bases to trimming and J lost 1 base, with 8 bases between them. CDR3 size: 13 residues. The CDR3: CASSQPGTDTQYF. In DNA form, the CDR3 reads TGTGCCAGCAGCCAGCCCGGCACAGATACGCAGTATTTT.

V gene TRBV7-2 combines with J gene TRBJ2-5; TRBD2 aligns across 7 bases. The CDR3 is made up of 14 amino acids. Per germline, CDR1 SGHTA and CDR2 FQGNSA. The J segment lost 5 bases and the V segment lost 5 bases, leaving 8 bases of the junction unmatched. As DNA, the CDR3 is TGTGCCAGCAGCGCCTCCGGGAGGTTGGAGACCCAGTACTTC. This sequence encodes CASSASGRLETQYF.

On this clonotype: It may be a read error: a sequence one base away is much more abundant. The J gene is TRBJ2-3, the V gene TRBV12-3 or TRBV12-4; D not resolved. The germline V and J ends were trimmed by 4 bases and 6 bases, with 17 bases remaining between them. The CDR3 length is 15 residues. The CDR3 DNA is TGTGCCAGCAGTTCAGACGGTCCAACAAGGGATACGCAGTATTTT. This gives the protein CASSSDGPTRDTQYF.

Ten or more counts support this clonotype. The V call is TRBV5-1, the J call TRBJ1-1; D possibly corresponds to TRBD1 (5 bases). Trimming shortened V by 4 bases and J by 0 bases, and 13 bases separated the two germline ends. The CDR3 covers 15 residues. The germline V gene has CDR1 SGHRS and CDR2 YFSETQ. This chain's CDR3 is CASSRGGSLNTEAFF. CDR3 nucleotide sequence: TGCGCCAGCAGCCGGGGGGGGTCACTGAACACTGAAGCTTTCTTT.

This clonotype appeared a few times. The chain carries TRBV4-1 and TRBJ1-4, with D unresolved. The CDR3 consists of 14 residues. Germline loops: CDR1 MGHRA, CDR2 YSYEKL. V was pared by 2 bases and J by 8 bases, with 12 bases between. CDR3: CASSQQEMGEKLFF. The CDR3 DNA is TGCGCCAGCAGCCAACAGGAGATGGGAGAAAAACTGTTTTTT.